The entry below describes one T cell receptor beta chain. The CDR3 has 14 amino acids. V lost 0 bases and J 7 bases, leaving 12 bases between the germline ends. Germline V gene data show CDR1 as MGHRA and CDR2 as YSYEKL. This was the immunoSEQ v3.0 assay at survey level. TCRdb's table, derived via immunoSEQ multiplex PCR, lists solely in-frame clones and lacks some. The table has tens of thousands of clones, around 80% seen once. These data belong to a study of long-term antiretroviral therapy in people with HIV. Study-level information: Samples from the earliest time points predate the 2015 immediate-ART recommendation by about a decade.

This sequence joins TRBV4-1 and TRBJ1-1; D is possibly TRBD1 (6 bases). The material was unsorted PBMCs, obtained 1.5 years before starting antiretroviral therapy. This receptor was identified in a man between 18 and 29 years old with HIV. CDR3 region: CASSQDSSGVEAFF. In DNA form, the CDR3 reads TGCGCCAGCAGCCAAGATAGCTCAGGGGTTGAAGCTTTCTTT.